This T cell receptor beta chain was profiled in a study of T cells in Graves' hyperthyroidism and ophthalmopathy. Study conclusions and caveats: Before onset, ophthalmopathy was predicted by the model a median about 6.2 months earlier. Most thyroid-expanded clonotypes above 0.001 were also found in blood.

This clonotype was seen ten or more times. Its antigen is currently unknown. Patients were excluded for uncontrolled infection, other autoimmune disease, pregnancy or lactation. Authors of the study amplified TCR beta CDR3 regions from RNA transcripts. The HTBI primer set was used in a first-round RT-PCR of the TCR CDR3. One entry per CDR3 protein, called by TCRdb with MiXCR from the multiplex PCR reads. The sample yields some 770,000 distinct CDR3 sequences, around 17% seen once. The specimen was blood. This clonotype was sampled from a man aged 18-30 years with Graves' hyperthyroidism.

The CDR3 spells CASSPSGSDYGYTF. CDR3 in DNA: TGTGCCAGCTCACCATCAGGATCCGACTATGGCTACACCTTC. J is TRBJ1-2 and V is TRBV18; D gene ambiguous. The V and J ends lost 2 bases and 3 bases respectively, with 10 bases between them. From germline, CDR1 is KGHSH and CDR2 LQKENI. The CDR3 contains 14 residues. Using reference TRBV18 and TRBJ1-2 for the parts outside the CDR3, the full variable domain is NAGVMQNPRHLVRRRGQEARLRCSPMKGHSHVYWYRQLPEEGLKFMVYLQKENIIDESGMPKERFSAEFPKEGPSILRIQQVVRGDSAAYFCASSPSGSDYGYTFGSGTRLTVV.